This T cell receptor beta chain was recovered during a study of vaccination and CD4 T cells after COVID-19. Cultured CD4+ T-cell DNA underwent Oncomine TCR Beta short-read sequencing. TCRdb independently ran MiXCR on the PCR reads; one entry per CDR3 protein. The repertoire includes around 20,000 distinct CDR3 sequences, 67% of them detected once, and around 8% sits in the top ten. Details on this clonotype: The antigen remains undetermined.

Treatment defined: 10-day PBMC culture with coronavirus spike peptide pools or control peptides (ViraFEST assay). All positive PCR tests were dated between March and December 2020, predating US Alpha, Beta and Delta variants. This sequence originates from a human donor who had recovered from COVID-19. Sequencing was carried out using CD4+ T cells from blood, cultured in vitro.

The CDR3 here is CASSLVAVLGDYEQYF. The CDR3 DNA sequence: TGTGCCAGCAGCTTAGTAGCGGTGTTGGGAGACTACGAGCAGTACTTC. The chain combines TRBV7-2 with TRBJ2-7; weak D call: TRBD2 (6 bases). The CDR3 sequence is 16 residues long. Trimming cost V 1 base and J 3 bases, with 16 bases left between them. Per the germline V gene, CDR1 is SGHTA and CDR2 is FQGNSA. The full variable domain, its missing parts supplied by reference TRBV7-2 and TRBJ2-7, is GAGVSQSPSNKVTEKGKDVELRCDPISGHTALYWYRQSLGQGLEFLIYFQGNSAPDKSGLPSDRFSAERTGGSVSTLTIQRTQQEDSAVYLCASSLVAVLGDYEQYFGPGTRLTVT.